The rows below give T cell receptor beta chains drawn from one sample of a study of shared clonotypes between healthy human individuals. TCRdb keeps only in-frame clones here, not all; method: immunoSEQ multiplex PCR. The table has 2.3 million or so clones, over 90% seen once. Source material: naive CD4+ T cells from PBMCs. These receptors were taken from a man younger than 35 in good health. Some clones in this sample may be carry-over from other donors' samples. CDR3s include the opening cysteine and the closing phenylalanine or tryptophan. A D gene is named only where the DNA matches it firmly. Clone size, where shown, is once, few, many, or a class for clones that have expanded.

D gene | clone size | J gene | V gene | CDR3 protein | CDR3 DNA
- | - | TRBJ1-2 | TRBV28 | CASSLPGTEFYGYTF | TGTGCCAGCAGTTTACCCGGGACCGAGTTCTATGGCTACACCTTC
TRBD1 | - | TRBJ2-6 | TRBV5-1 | CASSPTGANGNVLTF | TGCGCCAGCAGCCCGACAGGGGCGAACGGCAACGTCCTGACTTTC
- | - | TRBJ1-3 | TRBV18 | CASSPSGHVTSGNTIYF | TGTGCCAGCTCACCCTCCGGGCACGTCACCTCTGGAAACACCATATATTTT
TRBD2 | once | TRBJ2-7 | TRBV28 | CASRQNSGRYEQYF | TGTGCCAGCAGGCAAAATAGCGGGAGGTACGAGCAGTACTTC
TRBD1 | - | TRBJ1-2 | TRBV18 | CASSPGQELGYTF | TGTGCCAGCTCACCCGGACAGGAGCTGGGCTACACCTTC
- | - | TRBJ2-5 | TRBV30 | CAWSVGGLETQYF | TGTGCCTGGAGTGTAGGCGGGCTCGAGACCCAGTACTTC
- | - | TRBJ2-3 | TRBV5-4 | CASTPPAGSSDTQYF | TGTGCCAGCACCCCCCCGGCAGGCTCGTCCGATACGCAGTATTTT
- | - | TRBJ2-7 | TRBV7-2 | CASSQLRVNLDEQYF | TGTGCCAGCAGCCAGCTGAGGGTTAACCTTGACGAGCAGTACTTC
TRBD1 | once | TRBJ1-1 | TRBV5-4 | CASSSSGRQGARSEAFF | TGTGCCAGCAGCTCAAGCGGCCGACAGGGGGCTAGGAGTGAAGCTTTCTTT
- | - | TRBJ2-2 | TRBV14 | CASSPRGTGELFF | TGTGCCAGCAGCCCAAGAGGGACCGGGGAGCTGTTTTTT
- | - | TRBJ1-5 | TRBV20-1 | CSAASGQPQHF | TGCAGTGCTGCCAGTGGTCAGCCCCAGCATTTT
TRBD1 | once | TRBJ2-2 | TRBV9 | CASSVARGQHGELFF | TGTGCCAGCAGCGTAGCCAGGGGGCAACACGGGGAGCTGTTTTTT
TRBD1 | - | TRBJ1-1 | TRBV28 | CASSAPRTGHTEAFF | TGTGCCAGCAGTGCCCCTCGGACAGGGCACACTGAAGCTTTCTTT
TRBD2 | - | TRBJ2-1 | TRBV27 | CASSFMMGLGGPNEQFF | TGTGCCAGCAGTTTTATGATGGGACTAGGTGGCCCCAATGAGCAGTTCTTC
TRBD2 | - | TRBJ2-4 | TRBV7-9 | CASSQTSRPIQYF | TGTGCCAGCAGCCAGACTAGCCGGCCCATTCAGTACTTC
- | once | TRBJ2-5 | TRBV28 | CASSPGWGRKGGRQETQYF | TGTGCCAGCAGTCCTGGATGGGGGCGGAAGGGTGGACGGCAAGAGACCCAGTACTTC
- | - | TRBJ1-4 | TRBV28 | CASSPTGLGDEKLFF | TGTGCCAGCAGCCCCACAGGCCTTGGGGATGAAAAACTGTTTTTT
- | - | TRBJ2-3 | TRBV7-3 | CASSSERGTTDTQYF | TGTGCCAGCAGCTCAGAACGGGGGACCACAGATACGCAGTATTTT
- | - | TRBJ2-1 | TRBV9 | CASNRDADSYNEQFF | TGTGCCAGCAATCGGGACGCCGACTCCTACAATGAGCAGTTCTTC
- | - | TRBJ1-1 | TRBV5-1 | CASSLASRNTEAFF | TGCGCCAGCAGCTTGGCCAGTCGAAACACTGAAGCTTTCTTT
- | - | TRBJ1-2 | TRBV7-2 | CASSPSYLRSGYTF | TGTGCCAGCAGCCCTTCATATCTACGTTCTGGCTACACCTTC
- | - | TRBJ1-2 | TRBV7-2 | CASSPMGVNYGYTF | TGTGCCAGCAGCCCCATGGGCGTCAACTATGGCTACACCTTC
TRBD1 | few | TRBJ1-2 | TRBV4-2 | CASSQDRLANYGYTF | TGTGCCAGCAGCCAGGACAGGTTAGCTAACTATGGCTACACCTTC
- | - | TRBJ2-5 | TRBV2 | CASSQGLETQYF | TGTGCCAGCAGCCAGGGGTTAGAGACCCAGTACTTC
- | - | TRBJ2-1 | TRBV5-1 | CASSGTPETYNEQFF | TGCGCCAGCTCCGGGACTCCAGAGACCTACAATGAGCAGTTCTTC
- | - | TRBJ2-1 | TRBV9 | CASSVEAEGLGEQFF | TGTGCCAGCAGCGTAGAAGCGGAGGGATTGGGTGAGCAGTTCTTC
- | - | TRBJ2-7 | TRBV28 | CASSPGGWYEQYF | TGTGCCAGCAGTCCAGGGGGGTGGTACGAGCAGTACTTC
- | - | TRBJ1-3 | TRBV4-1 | CASSQVGSGGAGNTIYF | TGCGCCAGCAGCCAAGTAGGATCCGGGGGCGCTGGAAACACCATATATTTT
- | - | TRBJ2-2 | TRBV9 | CASSVSGLRDTGELFF | TGTGCCAGCAGCGTTTCGGGACTGCGGGACACCGGGGAGCTGTTTTTT
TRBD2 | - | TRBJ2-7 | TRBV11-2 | CASSIAGGQTYEQYF | TGTGCCAGCAGCATCGCGGGAGGACAGACCTACGAGCAGTACTTC
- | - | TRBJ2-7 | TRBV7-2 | CASSLVGRGTARTYEQYF | TGTGCCAGCAGCTTAGTTGGGAGGGGGACAGCGCGTACCTACGAGCAGTACTTC
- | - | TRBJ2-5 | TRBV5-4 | CASSLTGSWETQYF | TGTGCCAGCAGCCTCACGGGGAGTTGGGAGACCCAGTACTTC
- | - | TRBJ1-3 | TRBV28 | CASSFQTGNTIYF | TGTGCCAGCAGCTTCCAGACTGGAAACACCATATATTTT
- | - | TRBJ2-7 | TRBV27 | CASSSPSLLIYEQYF | TGTGCCAGCAGTTCACCTAGCCTGCTCATCTACGAGCAGTACTTC
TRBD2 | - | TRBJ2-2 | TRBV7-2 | CASSLWLAGDPGELFF | TGTGCCAGCAGCTTATGGTTAGCGGGAGATCCCGGGGAGCTGTTTTTT
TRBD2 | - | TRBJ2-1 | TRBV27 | CASRDSLLAGGVSYNEQFF | TGTGCCAGCAGAGATAGTTTACTAGCGGGAGGGGTCTCCTACAATGAGCAGTTCTTC
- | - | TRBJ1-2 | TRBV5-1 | CASSGSNGGSYGYTF | TGCGCCAGCAGTGGGTCGAATGGGGGAAGCTATGGCTACACCTTC
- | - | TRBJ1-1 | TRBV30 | CAWTDGRNTEAFF | TGTGCCTGGACCGATGGGAGGAACACTGAAGCTTTCTTT
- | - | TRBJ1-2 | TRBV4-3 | CASSQVTGSGGYTF | TGCGCCAGCAGCCAAGTCACAGGGTCGGGAGGCTACACCTTC
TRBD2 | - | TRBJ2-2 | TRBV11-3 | CASRSTSRTGELFF | TGTGCCAGCCGATCGACTAGCAGGACCGGGGAGCTGTTTTTT
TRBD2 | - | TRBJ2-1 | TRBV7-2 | CATRMTSGAPYNEQFF | TGTGCCACCCGAATGACTAGCGGAGCTCCCTACAATGAGCAGTTCTTC
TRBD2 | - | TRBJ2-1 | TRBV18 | CASYYMGGSRNEQFF | TGTGCCAGCTATTATATGGGCGGGAGTCGCAATGAGCAGTTCTTC
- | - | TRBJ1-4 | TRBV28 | CASSLSSPDSRRGRLFF | TGTGCCAGCAGTTTATCGTCCCCCGACAGCCGGCGGGGAAGACTGTTTTTT
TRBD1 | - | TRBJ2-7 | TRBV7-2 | CASSPTGAKRPYEQYF | TGTGCCAGCAGCCCCACAGGGGCTAAAAGGCCCTACGAGCAGTACTTC
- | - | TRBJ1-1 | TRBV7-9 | CASSFLNTEAFF | TGTGCCAGCAGCTTTTTAAACACTGAAGCTTTCTTT
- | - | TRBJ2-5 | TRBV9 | CASSVVAGIQETQYF | TGTGCCAGCAGCGTAGTCGCCGGGATACAAGAGACCCAGTACTTC
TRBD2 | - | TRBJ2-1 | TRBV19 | CASRGSGSRDEQFF | TGTGCCAGTAGGGGTAGCGGGAGCCGCGATGAGCAGTTCTTC